In this sample, the clone carrying this T cell receptor (beta chain) turned up many times. The antigen is not known. This beta chain is a stray read from a library made for alpha chains; its abundance is not meaningful. The data originate from a study of spatial heterogeneity in lung cancer. Study background: Consistently, beta-chain sequences turned up in larger numbers than alpha-chain sequences did.

Broader study findings: Mutation counts in tumors were tracked by counts of expanded intratumoral alpha and beta TCRs.

MiXCR, run by TCRdb on the 5' RACE reads, gives a single entry per CDR3 protein. The data hold thousands of distinct CDR3 sequences, with approximately 12% observed a single time. Trimming stripped 3 bases from V and 0 bases from J, with 6 bases between. The CDR3 is 15 amino acids. In germline, CDR1 is MDHEN, CDR2 SYDVKM. Time point here: sample taken at primary tumor resection. The donors, fewer than 95 patients with untreated early-stage non-small cell lung cancer, provided the samples. Unsorted whole RNA from tumor, nontumor lung or frozen PBMC underwent sequencing. The source of this sequence is a male donor with early-stage non-small cell lung cancer. This specimen was lung tumor tissue, taken at surgery. The V and J genes are TRBV28 and TRBJ1-6; D unresolved. CDR3 protein: CASSFHISYNSPLHF. CDR3 DNA sequence: TGTGCCAGCAGTTTTCATATCTCCTATAATTCACCCCTCCACTTT. The full variable domain, with the rest looked up from reference TRBV28 and TRBJ1-6, is DVKVTQSSRYLVKRTGEKVFLECVQDMDHENMFWYRQDPGLGLRLIYFSYDVKMKEKGDIPEGYSVSREKKERFSLILESASTNQTSMYLCASSFHISYNSPLHFGNGTRLTVT.